This passage covers 20 T cell receptor beta chains from one sample sequenced in a study of multiple sclerosis patients with progressive multifocal leukoencephalopathy. Described time point: roughly 6 months of natalizumab therapy. TCRdb's table, derived via immunoSEQ multiplex PCR, lists solely in-frame clones and lacks some. The repertoire holds about 30,000 clones, just under 90% seen once, with approximately 1.5% in the top ten. The sequences come from PBMCs, collected from a patient treated with natalizumab. The origin of the receptors is a human donor with multiple sclerosis.

This clone was seen a handful of times. The rearrangement uses TRBV7-9 and TRBJ1-1; D is unclear. Trimming cost V 3 bases and J 1 base, with 9 bases left between them. Germline loops: CDR1 SEHNR, CDR2 FQNEAQ (reference sequence). This CDR3 is built from 14 residues. The CDR3 nucleotides read TGTGCCAGCAGCTTGAGAGAACCGAACACTGAAGCTTTCTTT. This sequence encodes CASSLREPNTEAFF.

The chain joins TRBV19 to TRBJ2-1, with TRBD1 as a possible D gene (7 bases). Germline CDR1 LNHDA, CDR2 SQIVND (reference sequence). This CDR3 has 15 residues. Deletions cut 1 base from V and 8 bases from J, with 15 bases between. The CDR3 loop reads CASSIARRGEHEQFF. CDR3 DNA: TGTGCCAGTAGTATAGCTCGCAGGGGGGAACATGAGCAGTTCTTC. Full variable domain (missing parts from reference TRBV19 and TRBJ2-1): DGGITQSPKYLFRKEGQNVTLSCEQNLNHDAMYWYRQDPGQGLRLIYYSQIVNDFQKGDIAEGYSVSREKKESFPLTVTSAQKNPTAFYLCASSIARRGEHEQFFGPGTRLTVL.

This clone was counted a single time. The chain is built from TRBV11-2 and TRBJ2-1; D remains ambiguous. CDR1 SGHAT and CDR2 FQNNGV come from the germline V gene. CDR3 length: 18 residues. The ends were cut back, 0 bases at V and 2 bases at J, with 17 bases in the middle. CDR3 protein: CASSLDRASARPYNEQFF. The CDR3 region has the DNA TGTGCCAGCAGCTTAGATCGAGCTAGTGCGAGGCCCTACAATGAGCAGTTCTTC. The whole variable domain, remainder taken from reference TRBV11-2 and TRBJ2-1, is EAGVAQSPRYKIIEKRQSVAFWCNPISGHATLYWYQQILGQGPKLLIQFQNNGVVDDSQLPKDRFSAERLKGVDSTLKIQPAKLEDSAVYLCASSLDRASARPYNEQFFGPGTRLTVL.

The V gene is TRBV9, the J gene TRBJ2-1, with TRBD2 matching 9 bases. CDR3 size: 17 residues. Per the germline V gene, CDR1 is SGDLS and CDR2 is YYNGEE. V was clipped by 0 bases and J by 3 bases; unmatched bases: 7. CDR3 sequence reads: CASSVEFGTSSYNEQFF. In DNA, the CDR3 is TGTGCCAGCAGCGTAGAGTTCGGGACTAGCAGCTACAATGAGCAGTTCTTC.

The chain joins TRBV27 to TRBJ2-1; TRBD2 might be the D (6 bases). The CDR3 length is 15 residues. Per the germline V gene, CDR1 is MNHEY and CDR2 is SMNVEV (reference sequence). V gave up 5 bases and J gave up 2 bases, with 13 bases separating them. CDR3 nucleotides: TGTGCCAGCAGTGCCGGGACTTATGCCTACAATGAGCAGTTCTTC. Translation: CASSAGTYAYNEQFF.

The chain combines TRBV28 with TRBJ1-2; 7 bases fit TRBD1. Germline V CDR1 and CDR2: MDHEN, SYDVKM. The CDR3 extends over 13 amino acids. V dropped 6 bases and J dropped 3; count of bases not matched to a gene: 4. CDR3 DNA sequence: TGTGCCAGCAGCTGGGACAGCGACTATGGCTACACCTTC. Protein: CASSWDSDYGYTF.

J is TRBJ1-6 and V is TRBV4-1; TRBD1 matches 9 bases. The V and J ends lost 1 base and 7 bases, in that order; junction bases with no gene match: 5. Germline V lookup: CDR1 MGHRA, CDR2 YSYEKL. The CDR3 extends over 16 amino acids. The DNA of the CDR3 is TGCGCCAGCAGCCAAGTCCCCGGGACAGGGAATTCACCCCTCCACTTT. Its translation: CASSQVPGTGNSPLHF.

The chain uses TRBV7-2 and TRBJ2-1; TRBD2 matches 9 bases. V trimming: 2 bases; J trimming: 0 bases; junction bases outside the gene matches: 2. This CDR3 contains 16 residues. CDR1 and CDR2 (germline): SGHTA, FQGNSA. The CDR3 sequence is CASSLLSGSSYNEQFF. CDR3 nucleotides: TGTGCCAGCAGCTTACTTAGCGGGAGCTCCTACAATGAGCAGTTCTTC.

The rearrangement links TRBV19 to TRBJ2-1, with D possibly matching TRBD2 (5 bases). Trimming pared 3 bases from V and 6 bases from J, leaving 15 bases between. Germline lookup yields CDR1 LNHDA and CDR2 SQIVND (reference sequence). The CDR3 consists of 15 residues. The CDR3 loop is CASSISEGGPNEQFF. DNA of the CDR3: TGTGCCAGTAGTATTTCCGAGGGCGGGCCCAATGAGCAGTTCTTC.

The V gene is TRBV29-1, the J gene TRBJ2-1; TRBD1 matches at 9 bases. V trimming: 1 base; J trimming: 6 bases; junction bases outside the gene matches: 10. The V gene's germline CDR1 is SQVTM and CDR2 ANQGSEA. The CDR3 consists of 16 residues. CDR3 nucleotide sequence: TGCAGCGTTGAAGCCCCGACAGGGGGGAACGGCAATGAGCAGTTCTTC. It yields the protein CSVEAPTGGNGNEQFF.

The chain couples TRBV6-5 to TRBJ2-1; 10 bases are shared with TRBD2. From germline, CDR1 is MNHEY and CDR2 SVGAGI. Germline trimming cut 6 bases from V and 7 bases from J; bases unmatched to any gene: 9. The CDR3 is 15 amino acids. The CDR3 spells CASSYALAGANEQFF. Written as DNA, the CDR3 is TGTGCCAGCAGCTACGCGCTAGCGGGAGCAAATGAGCAGTTCTTC.

This clone was found once. V usage is TRBV11-2 and J usage is TRBJ2-2, with a possible D match to TRBD1 (6 bases). Per germline, CDR1 SGHAT and CDR2 FQNNGV. Trimming shortened V by 2 bases and J by 6 bases, and 13 bases separated the two germline ends. The CDR3 sequence is 15 residues long. CDR3 in DNA: TGTGCCAGCAGCTTATGGCAGGGGAAGGCCGGGGAGCTGTTTTTT. Its protein is CASSLWQGKAGELFF.

The chain links TRBV7-9 to TRBJ2-5; 7 bases are a match to TRBD2. V lost 1 base, J lost 4 bases, and 9 bases stayed unmatched. CDR3 size: 16 residues. The germline CDR1 and CDR2 sequences are SEHNR and FQNEAQ (reference sequence). The CDR3 loop is CASSLDSLAGVETQYF. The CDR3, as DNA: TGTGCCAGCAGCTTAGACTCTCTGGCGGGAGTAGAGACCCAGTACTTC.

The J gene is TRBJ2-7, the V gene TRBV6-1; 9 positions match TRBD1. Losses at the gene ends were 2 bases for V and 5 bases for J; bases not matched to a gene: 7. This CDR3 is built from 15 residues. Germline-derived CDR1 and CDR2 are MNHNS and SASEGT. CDR3 in amino acids: CASSEIQGAKNEQYF. DNA of the CDR3: TGTGCCAGCAGTGAAATACAGGGGGCGAAAAACGAGCAGTACTTC.

This clone was picked up one time. This chain uses TRBV5-1 with TRBJ2-7; 14 bases fit TRBD2. The V gene end was trimmed by 4 bases and the J gene end by 5 bases; junction bases not matched to a gene: 11. The germline V gene has CDR1 SGHRS and CDR2 YFSETQ. CDR3 length equals 17 residues. The CDR3 coding sequence is TGCGCCAGCAGCCCGGGACTAGCGGGAGTCGCGGGCAACGAGCAGTACTTC. Translated: CASSPGLAGVAGNEQYF.

Concerning this clone: At the DNA level, this CDR3 is encoded by other sequences in the same sample as well. The chain recombines TRBV28 with TRBJ1-2; D not certain. CDR3 length: 11 amino acids. Germline-derived CDR1 and CDR2 are MDHEN and SYDVKM. Between the trimmed V and J ends, which lost 2 bases and 8 bases, there was a span of 6 bases. CDR3 sequence (DNA): TGTGCCAGCAGTTTACAGCGGGGCTACACCTTC. It yields the protein CASSLQRGYTF.

V is TRBV5-6 and J is TRBJ1-1, with 7 bases lining up with TRBD1. CDR3 size: 15 residues. The ends lost 2 bases at V and 1 base at J; junction bases unmatched: 5. Per germline, CDR1 SGHDT and CDR2 YYEEEE. CDR3 DNA sequence: TGTGCCAGCAGCTTTTTACAGGGGAGGAACACTGAAGCTTTCTTT. It encodes CASSFLQGRNTEAFF.

The J gene is TRBJ1-6, the V gene TRBV7-7; no clear D. Germline assignment: CDR1 SSHAT and CDR2 FNYEAQ (reference sequence). The CDR3 extends over 13 amino acids. Trimming stripped 5 bases from V and 10 bases from J, with 12 bases between. CDR3 DNA: TGTGCCAGCAGCCTCGACATCAGATCACCCCTCCACTTT. Its protein is CASSLDIRSPLHF.

This rearrangement joins TRBV7-2 to TRBJ2-3; 11 positions agree with TRBD2. CDR3 length: 16 amino acids. CDR1 is SGHTA and CDR2 is FQGNSA in the germline V gene. J gave up 5 bases and V 2 bases, and 6 bases lay outside the gene matches. The CDR3 loop reads CASSLWLAGGRDTQYF. DNA of the CDR3: TGTGCCAGCAGCTTATGGCTAGCGGGAGGCCGAGATACGCAGTATTTT. Looking up the rest from reference TRBV7-2 and TRBJ2-3 gives the full variable domain: GAGVSQSPSNKVTEKGKDVELRCDPISGHTALYWYRQSLGQGLEFLIYFQGNSAPDKSGLPSDRFSAERTGGSVSTLTIQRTQQEDSAVYLCASSLWLAGGRDTQYFGPGTRLTVL.

The chain recombines TRBV27 with TRBJ1-5, with D unresolved. This CDR3 spans 13 amino acids. Trimming stripped 4 bases from V and 4 bases from J, with 8 bases between. Germline V gene data show CDR1 as MNHEY and CDR2 as SMNVEV (reference sequence). The CDR3 protein is CASSSRPNQPQHF. CDR3 in DNA: TGTGCCAGCAGTTCCCGTCCTAATCAGCCCCAGCATTTT.